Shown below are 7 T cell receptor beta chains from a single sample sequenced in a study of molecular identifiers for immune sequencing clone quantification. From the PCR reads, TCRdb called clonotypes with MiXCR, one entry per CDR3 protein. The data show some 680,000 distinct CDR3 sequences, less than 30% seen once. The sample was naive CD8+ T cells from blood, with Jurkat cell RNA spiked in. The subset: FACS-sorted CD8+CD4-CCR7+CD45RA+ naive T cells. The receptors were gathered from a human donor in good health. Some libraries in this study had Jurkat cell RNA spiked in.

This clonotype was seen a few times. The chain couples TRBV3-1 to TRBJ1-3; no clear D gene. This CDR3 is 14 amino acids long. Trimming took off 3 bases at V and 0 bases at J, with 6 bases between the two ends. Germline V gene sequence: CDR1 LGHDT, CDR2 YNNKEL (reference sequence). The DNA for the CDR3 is TGTGCCAGCAGCCACGGGGACTCTGGAAACACCATATATTTT. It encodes CASSHGDSGNTIYF. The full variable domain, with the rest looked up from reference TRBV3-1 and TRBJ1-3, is DTAVSQTPKYLVTQMGNDKSIKCEQNLGHDTMYWYKQDSKKFLKIMFSYNNKELIINETVPNRFSPKSPDKAHLNLHINSLELGDSAVYFCASSHGDSGNTIYFGEGSWLTVV.

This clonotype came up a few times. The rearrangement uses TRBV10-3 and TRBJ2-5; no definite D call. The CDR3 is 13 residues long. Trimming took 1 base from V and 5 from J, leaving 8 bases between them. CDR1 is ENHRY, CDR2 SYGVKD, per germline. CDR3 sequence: CAISEFKFETQYF. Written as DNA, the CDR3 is TGTGCCATCAGTGAGTTCAAATTCGAGACCCAGTACTTC.

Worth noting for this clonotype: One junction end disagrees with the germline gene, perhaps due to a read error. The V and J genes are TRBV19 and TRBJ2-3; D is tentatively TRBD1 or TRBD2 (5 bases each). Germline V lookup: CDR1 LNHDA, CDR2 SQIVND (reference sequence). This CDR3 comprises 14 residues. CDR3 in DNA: TGTGCCATTAGTATGGTCTGGGGGACAGATACGCAGTATTTT. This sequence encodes CAISMVWGTDTQYF.

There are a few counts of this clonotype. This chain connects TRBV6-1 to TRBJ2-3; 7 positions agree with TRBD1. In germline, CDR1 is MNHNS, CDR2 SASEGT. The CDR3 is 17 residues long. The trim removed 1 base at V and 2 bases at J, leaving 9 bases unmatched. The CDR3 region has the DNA TGTGCCAGCAGTGAAGGTGGCAGGGGGTTACTCACAGATACGCAGTATTTT. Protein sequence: CASSEGGRGLLTDTQYF.

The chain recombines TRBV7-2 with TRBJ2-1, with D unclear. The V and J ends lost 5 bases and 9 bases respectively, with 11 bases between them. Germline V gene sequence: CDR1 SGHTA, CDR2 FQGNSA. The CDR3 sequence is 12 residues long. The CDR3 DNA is TGTGCCAGCAGCGACCCCGGGTTTGAGCAGTTCTTC. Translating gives CASSDPGFEQFF.

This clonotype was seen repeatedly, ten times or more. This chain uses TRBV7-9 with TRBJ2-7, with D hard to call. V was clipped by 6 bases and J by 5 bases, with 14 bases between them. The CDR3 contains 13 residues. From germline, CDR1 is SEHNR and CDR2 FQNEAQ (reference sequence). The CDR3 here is CASSPAPPHEQYF. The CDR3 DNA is TGTGCCAGCAGTCCTGCCCCACCACACGAGCAGTACTTC.

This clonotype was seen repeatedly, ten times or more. The CDR3 reads CASSEGRGGWNTEAFF. In nucleotides, the CDR3 is TGTGCCAGCAGTGAGGGTCGGGGGGGATGGAACACTGAAGCTTTCTTT. This sequence joins TRBV2 and TRBJ1-1; tentative D call: TRBD1 (5 bases). This CDR3 comprises 16 residues. Per germline, CDR1 SNHLY and CDR2 FYNNEI. V lost 3 bases and J 1 base, leaving 15 bases between the germline ends.